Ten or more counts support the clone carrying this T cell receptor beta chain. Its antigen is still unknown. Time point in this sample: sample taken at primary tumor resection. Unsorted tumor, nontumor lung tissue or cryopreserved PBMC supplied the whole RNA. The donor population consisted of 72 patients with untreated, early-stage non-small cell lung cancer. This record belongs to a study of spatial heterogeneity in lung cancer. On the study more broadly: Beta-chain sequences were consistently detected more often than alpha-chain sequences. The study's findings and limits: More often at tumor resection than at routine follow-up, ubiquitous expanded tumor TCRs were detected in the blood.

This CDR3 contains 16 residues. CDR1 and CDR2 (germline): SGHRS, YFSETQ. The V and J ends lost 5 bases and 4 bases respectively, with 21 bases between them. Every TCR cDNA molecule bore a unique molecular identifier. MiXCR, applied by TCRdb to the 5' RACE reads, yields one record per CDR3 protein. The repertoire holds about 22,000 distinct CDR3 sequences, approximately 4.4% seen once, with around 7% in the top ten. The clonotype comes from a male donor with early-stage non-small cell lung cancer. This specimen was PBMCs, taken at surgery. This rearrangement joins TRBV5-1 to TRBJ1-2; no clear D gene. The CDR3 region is CASRLVFSERSYGYTF. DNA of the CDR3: TGCGCCAGCAGGCTGGTATTCTCTGAAAGGAGCTATGGCTACACCTTC.